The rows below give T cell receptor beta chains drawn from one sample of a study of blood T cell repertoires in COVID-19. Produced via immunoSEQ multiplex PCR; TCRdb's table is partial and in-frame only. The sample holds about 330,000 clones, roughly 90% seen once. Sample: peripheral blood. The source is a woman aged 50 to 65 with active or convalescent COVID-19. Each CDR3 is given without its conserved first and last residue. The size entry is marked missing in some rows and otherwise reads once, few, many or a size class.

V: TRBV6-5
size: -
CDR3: ASLGQLNEQF

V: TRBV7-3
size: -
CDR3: ASSLTYSHEQY

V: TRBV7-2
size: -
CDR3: ASTLGAANTGELF

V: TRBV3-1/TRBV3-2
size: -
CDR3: ASSQGGNSPLH

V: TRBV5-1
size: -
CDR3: ASSLRPGQGQSNYGYT

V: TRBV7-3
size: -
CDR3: ASSLNGYNEQF

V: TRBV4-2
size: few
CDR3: ASSQERGNQPQH

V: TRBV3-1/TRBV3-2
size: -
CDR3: ASSHLQGRETQY

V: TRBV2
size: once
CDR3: ASRGQGATDTQY

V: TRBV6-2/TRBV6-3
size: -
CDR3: ASSYSARGVGRNTIY

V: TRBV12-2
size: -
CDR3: ASRSNILYEQY

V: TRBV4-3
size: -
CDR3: ASSQARTGITGELF

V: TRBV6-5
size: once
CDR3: ASRTQGFTGELF